Each of the 30 T cell receptor beta chains below was sequenced from the same sample in a study of spatial heterogeneity in lung cancer (dated by TCRdb to 2018 to 2020). The library came from 5' RACE. Sequenced on a NextSeq 500. TCRdb passed the public sequencing reads through fastp at Q25 and MiXCR, retaining productive beta sequences. Identical CDR3 protein sequences are pooled into one entry, listed with their most common genes and DNA. The sample data list approximately 20,000 distinct CDR3 sequences, and approximately 9.1% of these were observed just once. The ten largest clones add up to roughly a third of the sample. This specimen's time point label, per the study, means: blood at routine non-recurrence follow-up after resection. Material: PBMCs, obtained at follow-up. Receptors were obtained from a female donor with early-stage non-small cell lung cancer.

This clonotype was detected ten times or more. The rearrangement uses TRBV6-1 and TRBJ1-2; a possible D gene is TRBD1 (5 bases). The germline V and J ends were trimmed by 5 bases and 5 bases, with 21 bases remaining between them. CDR1 is MNHNS and CDR2 is SASEGT in the germline V gene. The CDR3 has 16 amino acids. The CDR3: CASSHSGPPGGYGYTF. The CDR3 region has the DNA TGTGCCAGCAGTCATTCAGGACCCCCCGGGGGTTATGGCTACACCTTC.

This clonotype was seen many times. This chain joins TRBV20-1 and TRBJ1-1; D unclear. Germline V gene lookup returns CDR1 DFQATT and CDR2 SNEGSKA (reference sequence). The CDR3 has 14 residues. Trimming pared 5 bases from V and 4 bases from J, leaving 17 bases between. CDR3 sequence (DNA): TGCAGTGCTTCCCGACCCCCGGGAATCACTGAAGCTTTCTTT. Translation: CSASRPPGITEAFF.

This clonotype was found many times. Here the CDR3 DNA reads TGTGCCAGCAATAGTGGGGGAAATGAGCAGTTCTTC. Amino acid sequence: CASNSGGNEQFF. This sequence joins TRBV12-3 or TRBV12-4 and TRBJ2-1; D possibly matches TRBD1 or TRBD2 (5 bases each). V was trimmed by 7 bases and J by 7 bases, leaving 11 bases between them. This CDR3 has 12 amino acids.

This clonotype was seen many times. The chain joins TRBV7-2 to TRBJ2-5; D is possibly TRBD1 (6 bases). From germline, CDR1 is SGHTA and CDR2 FQGNSA. The V gene lost 4 bases and the J gene lost 2 bases, with 11 bases spanning the gap. The CDR3 has 14 residues. As DNA, the CDR3 is TGTGCCAGCAGCTATACTAGGGGGCAAGAGACCCAGTACTTC. It yields the protein CASSYTRGQETQYF.

In this sample, this clonotype turned up many times. The chain has TRBV4-2 and TRBJ1-5; 11 nucleotides align to TRBD1. Germline V gene lookup returns CDR1 LGHNA and CDR2 YNFKEQ. The CDR3 covers 16 residues. V lost 0 bases to trimming and J lost 6 bases; unmatched junction nucleotides: 4. The CDR3 DNA follows: TGTGCCAGCAGCCAAGAAGGACAGGGGGCTGGTCAGCCCCAGCATTTT. Amino acids: CASSQEGQGAGQPQHF.

This clonotype was picked up many times. The chain carries TRBV11-2 and TRBJ2-5; D might be TRBD2 (7 bases). The V end was cut by 1 base, the J end by 5 bases, with 11 bases between. Germline V gene lookup returns CDR1 SGHAT and CDR2 FQNNGV. The CDR3 totals 14 residues. CDR3 loop: CASSLAGGSETQYF. The CDR3 DNA sequence: TGTGCCAGCAGCTTAGCGGGGGGCTCGGAGACCCAGTACTTC.

This clonotype has a handful of counts. V gene TRBV5-1 combines with J gene TRBJ2-7, with 11 bases fitting TRBD1. CDR3 size: 16 residues. Looked up from germline, CDR1 is SGHRS and CDR2 is YFSETQ. V lost 2 bases to trimming and J lost 7 bases; unmatched junction nucleotides: 11. The CDR3 sequence is CASSFTSGQGAGEQYF. The CDR3 DNA sequence: TGCGCCAGCAGCTTTACCAGTGGACAGGGGGCTGGGGAGCAGTACTTC.

The chain has TRBV6-1 and TRBJ2-1; TRBD2 matches 12 bases. Germline loops: CDR1 MNHNS, CDR2 SASEGT. J gave up 4 bases and V 2 bases, and 3 bases lay outside the gene matches. The CDR3 contains 16 residues. The CDR3 coding sequence is TGTGCCAGCAGTGAAACTAGCGGGGGGAGATACAATGAGCAGTTCTTC. Its protein is CASSETSGGRYNEQFF.

DNA of the CDR3: TGTGCCAGCAGCCGTGACAGGGGGGGCTCACCCCTCCACTTT. This encodes CASSRDRGGSPLHF. V usage is TRBV11-2 and J usage is TRBJ1-6; 9 bases align to TRBD1. V shed 5 bases and J 10 bases; nucleotides not matched to a gene: 6. Per germline, CDR1 SGHAT and CDR2 FQNNGV. The CDR3 loop spans 14 amino acids.

This clonotype was counted at least ten times. The chain employs TRBV10-3 and TRBJ2-1, with TRBD2 as a possible D gene (6 bases). CDR3 length: 14 residues. Germline V gives CDR1 ENHRY, CDR2 SYGVKD. V lost 6 bases and J 6 bases, leaving 15 bases between the germline ends. CDR3 sequence: CAISRREGSNEQFF. As DNA, the CDR3 is TGTGCCATCAGCAGGCGGGAAGGGAGCAATGAGCAGTTCTTC.

The table lists this clonotype with many counts. The chain couples TRBV19 to TRBJ2-6; D might be TRBD2 (5 bases). V shed 3 bases and J shed 1 base, with 7 bases lying between them. This CDR3 is 15 amino acids long. Germline CDR1 LNHDA, CDR2 SQIVND (reference sequence). The CDR3, as DNA: TGTGCCAGTAGTATGAGGGTTTCTGGGGCCAACGTCCTGACTTTC. It codes for CASSMRVSGANVLTF.

This clonotype has at least ten counts. The V gene is TRBV5-1, the J gene TRBJ2-1, with TRBD2 as a possible D gene (6 bases). V shed 4 bases and J shed 9 bases, with 14 bases lying between them. The CDR3 is 13 residues long. In germline, CDR1 is SGHRS, CDR2 YFSETQ. The chain's CDR3 is CASSRTGEREQFF. CDR3 nucleotide sequence: TGCGCCAGCAGCAGGACGGGAGAACGTGAGCAGTTCTTC.

In this sample, this clonotype turned up a few times. The chain is built from TRBV7-9 and TRBJ2-1, with TRBD1 identical over 7 bases. This CDR3 spans 15 amino acids. The germline V gene has CDR1 SEHNR and CDR2 FQNEAQ (reference sequence). The V gene end was trimmed by 5 bases and the J gene end by 1 base; junction bases not matched to a gene: 5. Here the CDR3 reads CASSLGDRSYNEQFF. CDR3 DNA: TGTGCCAGCAGCCTAGGGGACAGATCCTACAATGAGCAGTTCTTC. Full variable domain (missing parts from reference TRBV7-9 and TRBJ2-1): DTGVSQNPRHKITKRGQNVTFRCDPISEHNRLYWYRQTLGQGPEFLTYFQNEAQLEKSRLLSDRFSAERPKGSFSTLEIQRTEQGDSAMYLCASSLGDRSYNEQFFGPGTRLTVL.

This clonotype was seen many times. The chain is built from TRBV2 and TRBJ2-1, with 8 bases lining up with TRBD1. Per germline, CDR1 SNHLY and CDR2 FYNNEI. This CDR3 has 15 residues. V dropped 5 bases and J dropped 6; count of bases not matched to a gene: 9. CDR3: CASSPDRGLLNEQFF. Here the CDR3 DNA reads TGTGCCAGCAGTCCAGACAGGGGCCTCCTCAATGAGCAGTTCTTC.

This clonotype was found a few times. This chain uses TRBV7-9 with TRBJ1-5; 10 nucleotides agree with TRBD1. Germline V lookup: CDR1 SEHNR, CDR2 FQNEAQ (reference sequence). This CDR3 is 18 amino acids long. Unmatched junction bases numbered 12, after V lost 5 bases and J lost 2 bases. CDR3 residues: CASSRYGTGVVGNQPQHF. CDR3 nucleotide sequence: TGTGCCAGCAGCCGATACGGGACAGGGGTGGTCGGCAATCAGCCCCAGCATTTT.

This clonotype was seen at least ten times. The chain joins TRBV6-1 to TRBJ2-2; D ambiguous. The V end lost 10 bases, the J end lost 2 bases, and 11 bases lay between the germline ends. The CDR3 length is 13 residues. Germline CDR1 and CDR2: MNHNS and SASEGT. DNA of the CDR3: TGTGCCACCTCTACTCCCAACACCGGGGAGCTGTTTTTT. It specifies CATSTPNTGELFF.

This clonotype was picked up many times. The chain combines TRBV7-8 with TRBJ1-6; D unclear. Germline V CDR1 and CDR2: SGHVS, FQNEAQ. CDR3 length: 15 residues. Trimming took off 1 base at V and 10 bases at J, with 14 bases between the two ends. The CDR3 DNA reads as TGTGCCAGCAGCTTAGTTGGGCTCTTGAGGTCACCCCTCCACTTT. It translates to CASSLVGLLRSPLHF. The complete variable domain, with remaining parts taken from reference TRBV7-8 and TRBJ1-6, reads GAGVSQSPRYKVAKRGQDVALRCDPISGHVSLFWYQQALGQGPEFLTYFQNEAQLDKSGLPSDRFFAERPEGSVSTLKIQRTQQEDSAVYLCASSLVGLLRSPLHFGNGTRLTVT.

This clonotype was counted between two and nine times. The chain has TRBV20-1 and TRBJ1-6; tentatively, D is TRBD1 (5 bases). V shed 5 bases and J shed 14 bases, with 10 bases lying between them. This CDR3 is 10 amino acids long. Germline lookup yields CDR1 DFQATT and CDR2 SNEGSKA (reference sequence). CDR3: CSAPQGSLHF. The CDR3, as DNA: TGCAGTGCTCCCCAGGGATCCCTCCACTTT.

This clonotype was counted between two and nine times. The chain uses TRBV5-1 and TRBJ1-2, with D tentatively TRBD1 (6 bases). The germline V gene has CDR1 SGHRS and CDR2 YFSETQ. The V end was cut by 0 bases, the J end by 4 bases, with 10 bases between. This CDR3 has 14 amino acids. This CDR3 is CASSLDRVVYGYTF. CDR3 coding DNA: TGCGCCAGCAGCTTGGACAGGGTCGTCTATGGCTACACCTTC.

This clonotype was counted many times. V gene TRBV4-1 combines with J gene TRBJ2-3; no reliable D call. Germline loops: CDR1 MGHRA, CDR2 YSYEKL. The CDR3 length is 15 residues. The germline V and J ends were trimmed by 4 bases and 1 base, with 12 bases remaining between them. Here the CDR3 reads CASSPRRSRTDTQYF. As DNA, the CDR3 is TGCGCCAGCAGCCCCCGGCGGTCCCGCACAGATACGCAGTATTTT.

This clonotype appeared many times. The CDR3 region is CASILALLSGANVLTF. The CDR3 DNA follows: TGCGCCAGCATCCTGGCCCTTCTCTCTGGGGCCAACGTCCTGACTTTC. The genes are TRBV5-1 and TRBJ2-6; D not resolved. V lost 6 bases, J lost 0 bases, and 13 bases lay in between. Germline assignment: CDR1 SGHRS and CDR2 YFSETQ. The length of the CDR3 is 16 residues. Combining the CDR3 with reference TRBV5-1 and TRBJ2-6 gives the whole variable domain KAGVTQTPRYLIKTRGQQVTLSCSPISGHRSVSWYQQTPGQGLQFLFEYFSETQRNKGNFPGRFSGRQFSNSRSEMNVSTLELGDSALYLCASILALLSGANVLTFGAGSRLTVL.

This chain joins TRBV19 and TRBJ2-2; no definite D call. Trimming shortened V by 5 bases and J by 5 bases, and 15 bases separated the two germline ends. The germline CDR1 and CDR2 sequences are LNHDA and SQIVND (reference sequence). The CDR3 is 15 residues long. The DNA of the CDR3 is TGTGCCAGTAGTCTCCAGCTCCCGAGGACCGGGGAGCTGTTTTTT. It encodes CASSLQLPRTGELFF.

This clonotype came up many times. V gene TRBV6-2 or TRBV6-3 combines with J gene TRBJ1-5; the D gene is possibly TRBD1 (5 bases). V was clipped by 5 bases and J by 4 bases, with 6 bases between them. CDR1 and CDR2 from the germline V gene are MNHEY and SVGEGT. The CDR3 runs 12 residues. The CDR3 sequence: CASSQGNQPQHF. CDR3 nucleotides: TGTGCCAGCAGTCAGGGAAATCAGCCCCAGCATTTT.

This clonotype was observed many times. The chain employs TRBV4-3 and TRBJ2-1, with 10 bases that match TRBD2. V was pared by 4 bases and J by 1 base, with 10 bases of the junction left unmatched. Germline V gene lookup returns CDR1 LGHNA and CDR2 YSLEER. This CDR3 region has 18 residues. CDR3 loop: CASSRLAGAPYSYNEQFF. The CDR3 coding sequence is TGCGCCAGCAGCCGCCTAGCGGGGGCCCCTTATTCCTACAATGAGCAGTTCTTC.

In this sample, this clonotype turned up many times. The chain has TRBV7-9 and TRBJ1-5; D is ambiguous. From germline, CDR1 is SEHNR and CDR2 FQNEAQ (reference sequence). V gave up 1 base and J gave up 6 bases, with 4 bases separating them. This CDR3 contains 12 residues. The CDR3 DNA reads as TGTGCCAGCAGCTTAGACACTCAGCCCCAGCATTTT. It specifies CASSLDTQPQHF.

Ten or more counts support this clonotype. V and J are TRBV7-9 and TRBJ2-1; 7 bases line up with TRBD2. The length of the CDR3 is 15 residues. The trim removed 0 bases at V and 8 bases at J, leaving 7 bases unmatched. Germline V CDR1 and CDR2: SEHNR, FQNEAQ (reference sequence). The DNA for the CDR3 is TGTGCCAGCAGCTTAGCGGGAGGGCAGTATGATGAGCAGTTCTTC. Translating it yields CASSLAGGQYDEQFF. Looking up the rest from reference TRBV7-9 and TRBJ2-1 gives the full variable domain: DTGVSQNPRHKITKRGQNVTFRCDPISEHNRLYWYRQTLGQGPEFLTYFQNEAQLEKSRLLSDRFSAERPKGSFSTLEIQRTEQGDSAMYLCASSLAGGQYDEQFFGPGTRLTVL.

This clonotype was recorded many times. CDR3 in amino acids: CASSLYIYGYTF. The CDR3 DNA follows: TGTGCCAGCAGTTTATACATCTATGGCTACACCTTC. The rearrangement uses TRBV28 and TRBJ1-2; no clear D gene. The V gene's germline CDR1 is MDHEN and CDR2 SYDVKM. Deletions cut 1 base from V and 4 bases from J, with 4 bases between. The CDR3 has 12 residues.

Many counts were recorded for this clonotype. The chain couples TRBV28 to TRBJ2-4, with 8 bases matching TRBD1. V shed 8 bases and J 3 bases; nucleotides not matched to a gene: 9. This CDR3 spans 15 amino acids. Germline V gives CDR1 MDHEN, CDR2 SYDVKM. CDR3 loop: CASRSRGRGKNIQYF. As DNA, the CDR3 is TGTGCCAGCCGCTCCAGGGGGCGCGGCAAAAACATTCAGTACTTC. The variable domain in full, with the rest retrieved from reference TRBV28 and TRBJ2-4, is DVKVTQSSRYLVKRTGEKVFLECVQDMDHENMFWYRQDPGLGLRLIYFSYDVKMKEKGDIPEGYSVSREKKERFSLILESASTNQTSMYLCASRSRGRGKNIQYFGAGTRLSVL.

Many counts were recorded for this clonotype. The rearrangement joins TRBV7-2 to TRBJ2-3, with unresolved D. The V end lost 3 bases, the J end lost 4 bases, and 11 bases lay between the germline ends. The CDR3 sequence is 14 residues long. CDR1 and CDR2 (germline): SGHTA, FQGNSA. The CDR3 DNA reads TGTGCCAGCAGCTTGAGGACGGCTGCAGATACGCAGTATTTT. Translation: CASSLRTAADTQYF.

There are many counts of this clonotype. J is TRBJ1-1 and V is TRBV10-3; D possibly corresponds to TRBD1 (5 bases). Germline V gene sequence: CDR1 ENHRY, CDR2 SYGVKD. The V and J ends lost 8 bases and 0 bases respectively, with 16 bases between them. This CDR3 is 15 amino acids long. CDR3 in amino acids: CAISQGPIMNTEAFF. In DNA, the CDR3 is TGTGCCATCTCCCAGGGACCGATCATGAACACTGAAGCTTTCTTT.